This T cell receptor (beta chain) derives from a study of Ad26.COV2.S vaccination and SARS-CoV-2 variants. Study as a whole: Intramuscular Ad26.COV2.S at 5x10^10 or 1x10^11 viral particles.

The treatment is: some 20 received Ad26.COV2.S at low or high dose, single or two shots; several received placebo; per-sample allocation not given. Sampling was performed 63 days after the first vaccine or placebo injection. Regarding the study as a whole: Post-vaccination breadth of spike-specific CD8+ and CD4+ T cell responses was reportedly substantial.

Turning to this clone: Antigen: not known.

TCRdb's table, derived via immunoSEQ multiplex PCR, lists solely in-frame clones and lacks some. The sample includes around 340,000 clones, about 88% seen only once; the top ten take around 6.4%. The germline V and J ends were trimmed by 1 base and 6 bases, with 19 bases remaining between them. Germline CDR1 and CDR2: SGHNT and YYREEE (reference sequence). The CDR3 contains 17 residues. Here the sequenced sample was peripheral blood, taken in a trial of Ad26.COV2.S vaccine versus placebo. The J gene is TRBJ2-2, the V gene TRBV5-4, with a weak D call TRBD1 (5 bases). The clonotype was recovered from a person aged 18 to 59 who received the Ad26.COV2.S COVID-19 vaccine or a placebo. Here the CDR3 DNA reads TGTGCCAGCAGCTTGATTGGGCAGGGATTTAGTGCCGGGGAGCTGTTTTTT. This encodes CASSLIGQGFSAGELFF.